The 18 T cell receptor beta chains presented below share a single source sample, sequenced in a study of Ad26.COV2.S vaccination and SARS-CoV-2 variants. Treatment in this sample: 19 received Ad26.COV2.S at low or high dose, single or two shots; about 5 received placebo; per-sample allocation not given. Specimen acquisition occurred on day 63 following the initial vaccine or placebo injection. Assay used: immunoSEQ multiplex PCR; TCRdb lists only in-frame clones, some missing. Here the sample spans about 350,000 clones, about 88% being singletons. The sequencing used peripheral blood, collected in a trial of Ad26.COV2.S vaccine versus placebo. The receptors here all came from a person aged 18-60 years who received the Ad26.COV2.S COVID-19 vaccine or a placebo.

This clone has only one observation. The chain recombines TRBV5-6 with TRBJ1-1, with TRBD1 matching 10 bases. V lost 6 bases, J lost 6 bases, and 8 bases stayed unmatched. The CDR3 is 14 residues long. Germline loops: CDR1 SGHDT, CDR2 YYEEEE. The CDR3: CASNRQGAGSEAFF. The CDR3 DNA sequence: TGTGCCAGCAACCGACAGGGGGCAGGATCTGAAGCTTTCTTT.

V and J are TRBV5-5 and TRBJ1-2; TRBD1 might be the D (6 bases). The V gene's germline CDR1 is SGHKS and CDR2 YYEKEE (reference sequence). This CDR3 has 12 amino acids. The V gene lost 5 bases and the J gene lost 6 bases, with 11 bases spanning the gap. In nucleotides, the CDR3 is TGTGCCAGCAGGGCCCCAGGGGATGGCTACACCTTC. It translates to CASRAPGDGYTF.

This rearrangement joins TRBV2 to TRBJ2-1, with D unclear. The V end lost 7 bases, the J end lost 7 bases, and 11 bases lay between the germline ends. The germline V gene encodes CDR1 SNHLY and CDR2 FYNNEI. The CDR3 extends over 12 amino acids. Here the CDR3 DNA reads TGTGCCAGCACTAGTTTGCCGAATGAGCAGTTCTTC. This gives the protein CASTSLPNEQFF.

The chain employs TRBV7-9 and TRBJ2-3, with D unresolved. This CDR3 region has 13 residues. Germline V CDR1 and CDR2: SEHNR, FQNEAQ (reference sequence). V was clipped by 0 bases and J by 5 bases, with 6 bases between them. This CDR3 is CASSLALGDTQYF. Written as DNA, the CDR3 is TGTGCCAGCAGCTTAGCCTTAGGAGATACGCAGTATTTT.

This sequence joins TRBV9 and TRBJ2-2; TRBD2 matches 9 bases. This CDR3 is 16 amino acids long. Trimming cost V 7 bases and J 3 bases; bases outside gene matches: 10. Per germline, CDR1 SGDLS and CDR2 YYNGEE. CDR3 loop: CASSPKLAGYTGELFF. DNA for the CDR3: TGTGCCAGCTCGCCCAAACTAGCGGGTTACACCGGGGAGCTGTTTTTT.

This clone was picked up many times. V and J are TRBV5-1 and TRBJ1-2; possibly TRBD1 for D (6 bases). Trimming took 4 bases from V and 6 from J, leaving 16 bases between them. The CDR3 consists of 14 residues. CDR1 is SGHRS and CDR2 is YFSETQ in the germline V gene. For the CDR3, the DNA is TGCGCCAGCAGCCCACAGGGTATGCGGAATGGCTACACCTTC. It is translated as CASSPQGMRNGYTF. Supplemented by reference TRBV5-1 and TRBJ1-2, the full variable domain reads KAGVTQTPRYLIKTRGQQVTLSCSPISGHRSVSWYQQTPGQGLQFLFEYFSETQRNKGNFPGRFSGRQFSNSRSEMNVSTLELGDSALYLCASSPQGMRNGYTFGSGTRLTVV.

J is TRBJ1-1 and V is TRBV6-5, with 7 nucleotides matching TRBD1. The CDR3 totals 14 residues. V gave up 6 bases and J gave up 2 bases; unmatched junction bases: 6. Germline V CDR1 and CDR2: MNHEY, SVGAGI. The CDR3 region has the DNA TGTGCCAGCAGAATGGACAGGCTAAACACTGAAGCTTTCTTT. This gives the protein CASRMDRLNTEAFF.

The chain joins TRBV28 to TRBJ1-1; possibly TRBD1 for D (6 bases). The CDR3 is 15 amino acids. CDR1 is MDHEN and CDR2 is SYDVKM in the germline V gene. V was shortened by 2 bases and J by 4 bases, with 14 bases between the two germline ends. CDR3 residues: CASSLPQGRSTEAFF. CDR3 in DNA: TGTGCCAGCAGTTTACCACAGGGTCGGAGCACTGAAGCTTTCTTT.

CDR3 amino acids: CASSPGEGPETQYF. The CDR3 DNA reads as TGTGCCAGCAGCCCCGGGGAGGGGCCAGAGACCCAGTACTTC. The rearrangement links TRBV9 to TRBJ2-5; 7 nucleotides agree with TRBD2. Germline V lookup: CDR1 SGDLS, CDR2 YYNGEE. The CDR3 loop spans 14 amino acids. J lost 4 bases, V lost 4 bases, and 7 bases had no gene match.

This clone was found once. With a much larger clone just one base away, this may be a read error. V is TRBV10-2 and J is TRBJ1-1; D perhaps matches TRBD1 (6 bases). Germline loops: CDR1 WSHSY, CDR2 SAAADI. This CDR3 spans 13 amino acids. V lost 5 bases, J lost 6 bases, and 13 bases lay in between. The chain's CDR3 is CASSTGKPAEAFF. CDR3 sequence (DNA): TGCGCCAGCAGTACAGGGAAACCGGCTGAAGCTTTCTTT.

This clone was picked up many times. The chain is built from TRBV7-9 and TRBJ2-2, with TRBD1 identical over 8 bases. The germline V gene encodes CDR1 SEHNR and CDR2 FQNEAQ (reference sequence). V shed 5 bases, J shed 6 bases, and the junction held 11 bases outside the gene matches. This CDR3 region has 16 residues. For the CDR3, the DNA is TGTGCCAGCAGCCCCCCAGGACAGGGTAGATCCGGGGAGCTGTTTTTT. Its protein product is CASSPPGQGRSGELFF.

The J gene is TRBJ1-5, the V gene TRBV10-3; D possibly corresponds to TRBD1 (5 bases). V lost 6 bases to trimming and J lost 4 bases, with 16 bases between them. Germline CDR1 reads ENHRY; CDR2 reads SYGVKD. The CDR3 sequence is 15 residues long. The CDR3 is CAISASGTLNQPQHF. The CDR3 DNA is TGTGCCATCAGCGCCTCCGGGACCCTAAATCAGCCCCAGCATTTT.

This clone showed up just once. The CDR3 sequence: CASSPDGKAGEKLFF. For the CDR3, the DNA is TGTGCCAGCAGTCCGGACGGAAAAGCGGGTGAAAAACTGTTTTTT. V and J are TRBV2 and TRBJ1-4, with D hard to call. Trimming removed 5 bases from V and 7 bases from J, with 17 bases in between. Germline V gives CDR1 SNHLY, CDR2 FYNNEI. This CDR3 is built from 15 residues.

The CDR3 protein is CASKGPSTDTQYF. In DNA form, the CDR3 reads TGTGCCAGCAAGGGGCCTAGCACAGATACGCAGTATTTT. The chain couples TRBV12-3 or TRBV12-4 to TRBJ2-3; possibly TRBD1 for D (5 bases). The CDR3 consists of 13 residues. The V gene lost 7 bases and the J gene lost 0 bases, with 8 bases spanning the gap.

The rearrangement joins TRBV7-2 to TRBJ2-7; tentatively, D is TRBD2 (5 bases). The CDR3 loop spans 17 amino acids. V was clipped by 0 bases and J by 1 base, with 16 bases between them. In germline, CDR1 is SGHTA, CDR2 FQGNSA. This CDR3 is CASSLATVTRTSYEQYF. The CDR3 DNA is TGTGCCAGCAGCTTAGCTACGGTGACTCGGACTTCCTACGAGCAGTACTTC.

The table lists this clone with a few counts. The sample contains more than one DNA sequence encoding this CDR3. The rearrangement joins TRBV19 to TRBJ2-6, with 9 bases fitting TRBD1. Per germline, CDR1 LNHDA and CDR2 SQIVND (reference sequence). This CDR3 region has 15 residues. V lost 7 bases to trimming and J lost 2 bases; unmatched junction nucleotides: 3. The CDR3 nucleotides are TGTGCCAGTACCAGGGACAGGGCTGGGGCCAACGTCCTGACTTTC. It is translated as CASTRDRAGANVLTF.

This rearrangement joins TRBV7-9 to TRBJ2-7; D unresolved. Germline V CDR1 and CDR2: SEHNR, FQNEAQ (reference sequence). This CDR3 comprises 12 residues. Trimming stripped 7 bases from V and 5 bases from J, with 12 bases between. This CDR3 is CASTDSRNEQYF. CDR3 bases: TGTGCCAGCACCGATTCCCGAAACGAGCAGTACTTC. The complete variable domain, with remaining parts taken from reference TRBV7-9 and TRBJ2-7, reads DTGVSQNPRHKITKRGQNVTFRCDPISEHNRLYWYRQTLGQGPEFLTYFQNEAQLEKSRLLSDRFSAERPKGSFSTLEIQRTEQGDSAMYLCASTDSRNEQYFGPGTRLTVT.

This clone has a single count. This chain joins TRBV7-9 and TRBJ1-4, with D possibly being TRBD1 (6 bases). CDR1 is SEHNR, CDR2 FQNEAQ, per germline (reference sequence). The ends were cut back, 0 bases at V and 6 bases at J, with 14 bases in the middle. This CDR3 has 16 residues. CDR3 bases: TGTGCCAGCAGCTTAGCGAGGGGGAAAGGGGATGAAAAACTGTTTTTT. Translated: CASSLARGKGDEKLFF.